These 31 T cell receptor beta chains were sequenced from one sample in a study of cytomegalovirus exposure and HLA in healthy donors. In the PCR, 60 Vbeta and 13 Jbeta primers were used. The data were produced by immunoSEQ multiplex PCR, yet TCRdb's version contains in-frame clones alone and is incomplete. The table has about 160,000 clones, 82% seen once. Material for sequencing was PBMCs. The source is a girl between 5 and 17 years old in good health and CMV-seropositive.

This chain links TRBV5-4 with TRBJ2-1; D is possibly TRBD1 (5 bases). Trimming left V 2 bases short and J 1 base short, with 13 bases between. This CDR3 has 16 amino acids. Germline V gives CDR1 SGHNT, CDR2 YYREEE (reference sequence). CDR3 sequence: CASSFDSSRSYNEQFF. Written as DNA, the CDR3 is TGTGCCAGCAGCTTCGACAGCTCCCGGTCCTACAATGAGCAGTTCTTC.

V is TRBV5-8 and J is TRBJ1-5, with a possible D match to TRBD1 (6 bases). Trimming took off 0 bases at V and 7 bases at J, with 8 bases between the two ends. Germline V gene sequence: CDR1 SGHTS, CDR2 YDEGEE. The CDR3 spans 13 residues. CDR3 nucleotide sequence: TGTGCCAGCAGCTTGGCAGGGGAACAGCCCCAGCATTTT. Its protein is CASSLAGEQPQHF. The entire variable domain, with the rest obtained from reference TRBV5-8 and TRBJ1-5, is as follows: EAGVTQSPTHLIKTRGQQATLRCSPISGHTSVYWYQQALGLGLQFLLWYDEGEERNRGNFPPRFSGRQFPNYSSELNVNALELEDSALYLCASSLAGEQPQHFGDGTRLSIL.

The genes are TRBV9 and TRBJ2-2; the D gene is possibly TRBD1 (5 bases). The CDR3 consists of 16 residues. Germline CDR1 is SGDLS and CDR2 is YYNGEE. Trimming pared 0 bases from V and 4 bases from J, leaving 13 bases between. The CDR3 is CASSVVLGQGTGELFF. The CDR3 DNA is TGTGCCAGCAGCGTAGTGTTAGGTCAGGGCACCGGGGAGCTGTTTTTT.

This clone was counted between two and nine times. The J gene is TRBJ1-2, the V gene TRBV28; D is unresolved. V was trimmed by 7 bases and J by 8 bases, leaving 20 bases between them. This CDR3 region has 14 residues. Germline V gene sequence: CDR1 MDHEN, CDR2 SYDVKM. CDR3 amino acids: CASTLAVAAEGYTF. Here the CDR3 DNA reads TGTGCCAGCACCCTAGCGGTGGCGGCGGAAGGCTACACCTTC.

This clone has a handful of counts. Other DNA sequences in the sample encode the same CDR3. The gene calls are TRBV15 and TRBJ1-1; weak D call: TRBD1 (5 bases). Trimming took 5 bases from V and 3 from J, leaving 13 bases between them. The CDR3 sequence is 14 residues long. The V gene's germline CDR1 is LNHNV and CDR2 YYDKDF (reference sequence). The CDR3 DNA is TGTGCCACCAGCGGCACACCCAGGGACACTGAAGCTTTCTTT. Translation: CATSGTPRDTEAFF.

J is TRBJ2-2 and V is TRBV29-1; D may be TRBD1 (5 bases). The germline gives CDR1 SQVTM, CDR2 ANQGSEA. Trimming removed 4 bases from V and 1 base from J, with 10 bases in between. CDR3 length: 14 residues. This CDR3 is CSVGRTGNTGELFF. DNA of the CDR3: TGCAGCGTTGGCCGAACAGGGAACACCGGGGAGCTGTTTTTT.

The CDR3, as DNA: TGTGCCAGCAGCGTCCCAGGGGGAGGTGGCTACACCTTC. Translation: CASSVPGGGGYTF. The gene calls are TRBV9 and TRBJ1-2, with 7 positions matching TRBD1. The CDR3 is made up of 13 amino acids. The trim removed 2 bases at V and 7 bases at J, leaving 5 bases unmatched. Germline CDR1 and CDR2: SGDLS and YYNGEE.

This chain links TRBV7-6 with TRBJ1-1; D may be TRBD1 (5 bases). V lost 1 base and J lost 9, with 15 bases in between. CDR1 is SGHVS, CDR2 FNYEAQ, per germline. This CDR3 spans 14 amino acids. The CDR3 nucleotides read TGTGCCAGCAGCTTAGAAATAGGGGTGAAGAAAGCTTTCTTT. Residues: CASSLEIGVKKAFF.

This chain links TRBV27 with TRBJ2-7; TRBD2 is a possible D gene (5 bases). The CDR3 runs to 13 residues. V shed 4 bases and J shed 3 bases, with 10 bases lying between them. The germline V gene encodes CDR1 MNHEY and CDR2 SMNVEV (reference sequence). The CDR3 loop reads CASSYEGNYEQYF. CDR3 sequence (DNA): TGTGCCAGCAGTTACGAGGGAAACTACGAGCAGTACTTC.

This clone was seen more than once but under ten times. The CDR3, as DNA: TGTGCCAGTAGTTACTGGACTTCCAACTCCTACAATGAGCAGTTCTTC. It specifies CASSYWTSNSYNEQFF. The chain employs TRBV19 and TRBJ2-1; D might be TRBD2 (5 bases). The germline V gene has CDR1 LNHDA and CDR2 SQIVND (reference sequence). Trimming took 5 bases from V and 0 from J, leaving 14 bases between them. The CDR3 runs 16 residues. Full variable domain (outside the CDR3, taken from reference TRBV19 and TRBJ2-1): DGGITQSPKYLFRKEGQNVTLSCEQNLNHDAMYWYRQDPGQGLRLIYYSQIVNDFQKGDIAEGYSVSREKKESFPLTVTSAQKNPTAFYLCASSYWTSNSYNEQFFGPGTRLTVL.

The rearrangement links TRBV5-1 to TRBJ2-7; TRBD2 agrees at 7 bases. J lost 1 base, V lost 0 bases, and 4 bases had no gene match. Germline CDR1 and CDR2: SGHRS and YFSETQ. This CDR3 spans 15 amino acids. The chain's CDR3 is CASSLGLADSYEQYF. In nucleotides, the CDR3 is TGCGCCAGCAGCTTGGGCCTAGCGGATTCCTACGAGCAGTACTTC.

This sequence joins TRBV29-1 and TRBJ2-7; 7 bases are shared with TRBD2. With V trimmed by 7 bases and J by 4 bases, 13 bases remained unmatched. The CDR3 is 14 residues long. Germline CDR1 is SQVTM and CDR2 is ANQGSEA. The CDR3: CSAMTPDGGYEQYF. The CDR3, as DNA: TGCAGCGCCATGACCCCGGACGGGGGGTACGAGCAGTACTTC.

V is TRBV7-6 and J is TRBJ2-3; TRBD2 aligns across 11 bases. Germline V gene data show CDR1 as SGHVS and CDR2 as FNYEAQ. J lost 1 base, V lost 0 bases, and 6 bases had no gene match. CDR3 length: 18 residues. CDR3 protein: CASSLALAGERRTDTQYF. For the CDR3, the DNA is TGTGCCAGCAGCTTAGCACTAGCGGGAGAGAGACGCACAGATACGCAGTATTTT.

In nucleotides, the CDR3 is TGTGCCATCAGCCGAATAGCAACTAATGAAAAACTGTTTTTT. Translation gives CAISRIATNEKLFF. The V and J genes are TRBV2 and TRBJ1-4; D is unclear. Germline values: CDR1 SNHLY, CDR2 FYNNEI. V lost 10 bases and J 0 bases, leaving 12 bases between the germline ends. The CDR3 runs 14 residues.

This sequence joins TRBV9 and TRBJ1-1; 9 bases line up with TRBD1. J was trimmed by 4 bases and V by 4 bases; bases with no gene match: 5. Germline-derived CDR1 and CDR2 are SGDLS and YYNGEE. The length of the CDR3 is 14 residues. CDR3: CASSSGQGTTEAFF. In DNA form, the CDR3 reads TGTGCCAGCAGCTCTGGACAGGGGACCACTGAAGCTTTCTTT.

The CDR3 DNA follows: TGTGCCAGCAGCTTCCAAACAGGGTCTGGAAACACCATATATTTT. As protein: CASSFQTGSGNTIYF. The J gene is TRBJ1-3, the V gene TRBV7-8, with D possibly TRBD1 on 6 matching bases. CDR1 and CDR2 from the germline V gene are SGHVS and FQNEAQ. The ends were cut back, 3 bases at V and 1 base at J, with 10 bases in the middle. The CDR3 sequence is 15 residues long.

The chain is built from TRBV5-5 and TRBJ1-1; D unclear. From germline, CDR1 is SGHKS and CDR2 YYEKEE (reference sequence). This CDR3 spans 15 amino acids. V was clipped by 1 base and J by 1 base, with 11 bases between them. The CDR3 coding sequence is TGTGCCAGCAGCTTGTTGGCAGGTGGGAACACTGAAGCTTTCTTT. It is translated as CASSLLAGGNTEAFF.

In its sample, this clone was seen a few times. V usage is TRBV5-1 and J usage is TRBJ2-1, with D possibly being TRBD2 (5 bases). The CDR3 covers 13 residues. Germline CDR1 reads SGHRS; CDR2 reads YFSETQ. Trimming pared 6 bases from V and 0 bases from J, leaving 7 bases between. DNA for the CDR3: TGCGCCAGCAAAGAGGGCTCCTACAATGAGCAGTTCTTC. It is translated as CASKEGSYNEQFF.

The CDR3 region has the DNA TGTGCCAGCAGCCCCGGGACTAGGGAGACCCAGTACTTC. As protein: CASSPGTRETQYF. This rearrangement joins TRBV7-3 to TRBJ2-5, with 8 bases identical to TRBD2. Germline trimming cut 5 bases from V and 5 bases from J; bases unmatched to any gene: 4. The CDR3 is 13 amino acids. Germline V gene lookup returns CDR1 SGHTA and CDR2 FQGTGA.

As regards this clone: A read error may account for a junction end that differs from germline. This rearrangement joins TRBV5-6 to TRBJ2-6; D perhaps matches TRBD2 (7 bases). The CDR3 totals 11 residues. Germline CDR1 reads SGHDT; CDR2 reads YYEEEE. CDR3 DNA sequence: TGTGCCAGCAGCCAAGGGGGGGACGGCGTATTC. It is translated as CASSQGGDGVF.

The chain joins TRBV4-3 to TRBJ1-1, with D possibly matching TRBD1 (6 bases). The CDR3 covers 15 residues. V was cut by 2 bases and J by 5 bases, with 15 bases left in between. CDR1 and CDR2 from the germline V gene are LGHNA and YSLEER. The CDR3 is CASSQLGAATTEAFF. The CDR3 nucleotides are TGCGCCAGCAGCCAACTGGGGGCAGCGACGACTGAAGCTTTCTTT.

This rearrangement joins TRBV7-9 to TRBJ1-5; the D gene is possibly TRBD1 (5 bases). Trimming left V 5 bases short and J 5 bases short, with 10 bases between. CDR3 length equals 13 residues. In germline, CDR1 is SEHNR, CDR2 FQNEAQ (reference sequence). The CDR3 reads CASSGAGYQPQHF. CDR3 DNA sequence: TGTGCCAGCAGCGGCGCAGGGTATCAGCCCCAGCATTTT.

The rearrangement joins TRBV30 to TRBJ1-4; TRBD1 matches at 7 bases. After removal of 1 base from V and 4 bases from J, the junction contained 6 bases not matched to a gene. CDR1 is GTSNPN and CDR2 is SVGIG in the germline V gene (reference sequence). The CDR3 length is 15 residues. The CDR3 DNA reads as TGTGCCTGGAGTGGAACAGGGGTATATAATGAAAAACTGTTTTTT. As protein: CAWSGTGVYNEKLFF.

CDR3 amino acids: CASSVRGSQYF. The CDR3, as DNA: TGTGCCAGCAGTGTACGGGGTTCGCAGTATTTT. V is TRBV28 and J is TRBJ2-3; D might be TRBD2 (5 bases). The germline V and J ends were trimmed by 5 bases and 10 bases, with 10 bases remaining between them. The CDR3 has 11 amino acids. The V gene's germline CDR1 is MDHEN and CDR2 SYDVKM. Based on the CDR3 plus reference TRBV28 and TRBJ2-3, the full variable domain is DVKVTQSSRYLVKRTGEKVFLECVQDMDHENMFWYRQDPGLGLRLIYFSYDVKMKEKGDIPEGYSVSREKKERFSLILESASTNQTSMYLCASSVRGSQYFGPGTRLTVL.

J is TRBJ2-3 and V is TRBV7-6, with 10 bases aligning to TRBD2. The CDR3 is made up of 16 amino acids. Per germline, CDR1 SGHVS and CDR2 FNYEAQ. J lost 4 bases, V lost 1 base, and 5 bases had no gene match. DNA for the CDR3: TGTGCCAGCAGCTTAGTAGTAGCGGGGGGCCCAGATACGCAGTATTTT. The encoded protein is CASSLVVAGGPDTQYF.

The chain recombines TRBV27 with TRBJ2-2; D might be TRBD2 (7 bases). Trimming stripped 2 bases from V and 3 bases from J, with 22 bases between. CDR3 size: 19 residues. Germline lookup yields CDR1 MNHEY and CDR2 SMNVEV (reference sequence). CDR3: CASSLNFLLGGRYTGELFF. CDR3 coding DNA: TGTGCCAGCAGTTTAAACTTCCTTTTGGGGGGGCGGTACACCGGGGAGCTGTTTTTT.

The chain combines TRBV4-1 with TRBJ1-2; a weak D match, TRBD1 (6 bases). Germline V CDR1 and CDR2: MGHRA, YSYEKL. CDR3 length: 16 residues. Deletions cut 4 bases from V and 1 base from J, with 16 bases between. The CDR3 loop is CASSPAAGAINYGYTF. DNA for the CDR3: TGCGCCAGCAGCCCCGCCGCGGGGGCTATTAACTATGGCTACACCTTC.

The V and J genes are TRBV27 and TRBJ2-7, with 12 bases that match TRBD1. The germline V gene has CDR1 MNHEY and CDR2 SMNVEV (reference sequence). CDR3 size: 13 residues. After removal of 8 bases from V and 3 bases from J, the junction contained 2 bases not matched to a gene. The CDR3, as DNA: TGTGCCAGCCGGGACAGGGGGCTCTACGAGCAGTACTTC. Translating it yields CASRDRGLYEQYF.

The chain uses TRBV11-2 and TRBJ1-1; TRBD1 agrees at 7 bases. The CDR3 loop spans 16 amino acids. Trimming at V came to 5 bases and at J to 1 base, leaving 10 bases not matched to a gene. The V gene's germline CDR1 is SGHAT and CDR2 FQNNGV. The DNA of the CDR3 is TGTGCCAGCAGCCGACGCAAGGGACAGACGAACACTGAAGCTTTCTTT. Its protein product is CASSRRKGQTNTEAFF.

Note on this clone: No conserved phenylalanine or tryptophan is present at the end of the CDR3, so a read error is the likely explanation. The chain uses TRBV30 and TRBJ1-1, with D unresolved. The germline CDR1 and CDR2 sequences are GTSNPN and SVGIG (reference sequence). The CDR3 is made up of 12 amino acids. The CDR3 loop reads CAHRQPNTEAFL. The CDR3 DNA reads TGTGCACACCGACAACCGAACACTGAAGCTTTCCTT.

This sequence joins TRBV4-2 and TRBJ2-7, with 9 bases that match TRBD2. The CDR3 loop spans 15 amino acids. The V gene's germline CDR1 is LGHNA and CDR2 YNFKEQ. After removal of 4 bases from V and 6 bases from J, the junction contained 10 bases not matched to a gene. The CDR3 DNA is TGTGCCAGCAGCCCGGGGGGTAGCGGGAGTGTCGAGCAGTACTTC. Protein product: CASSPGGSGSVEQYF.